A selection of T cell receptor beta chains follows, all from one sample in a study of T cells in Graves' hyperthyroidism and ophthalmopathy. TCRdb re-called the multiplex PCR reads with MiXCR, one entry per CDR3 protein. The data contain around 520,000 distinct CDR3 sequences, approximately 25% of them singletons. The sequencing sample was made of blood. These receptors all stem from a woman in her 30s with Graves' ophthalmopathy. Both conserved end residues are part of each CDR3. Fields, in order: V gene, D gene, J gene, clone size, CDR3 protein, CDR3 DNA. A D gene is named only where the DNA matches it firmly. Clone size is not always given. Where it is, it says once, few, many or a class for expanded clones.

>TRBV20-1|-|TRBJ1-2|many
CSASSSGQVYGYTF
TGCAGTGCTAGTAGTTCGGGACAAGTCTATGGCTACACCTTC
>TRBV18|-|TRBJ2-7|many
CASSPQYEQYF
TGTGCCAGCTCACCACAGTACGAGCAGTACTTC
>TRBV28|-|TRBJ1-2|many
CASRDPGGYTF
TGTGCCAGCAGAGACCCGGGGGGCTACACCTTC
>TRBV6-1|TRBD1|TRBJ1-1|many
CASSGQGGYTEAFF
TGTGCCAGCAGTGGGCAGGGGGGTTACACTGAAGCTTTCTTT
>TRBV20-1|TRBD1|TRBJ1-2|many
CSGSAGTGMGGYTF
TGCAGTGGAAGCGCCGGGACAGGGATGGGTGGCTACACCTTC
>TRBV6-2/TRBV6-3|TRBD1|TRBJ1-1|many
CASSTRTGDTEAFF
TGTGCCAGCAGTACACGGACAGGGGACACTGAAGCTTTCTTT
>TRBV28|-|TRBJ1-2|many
CASSLTGAGYGYTF
TGTGCCAGCAGTTTAACGGGGGCTGGCTATGGCTACACCTTC
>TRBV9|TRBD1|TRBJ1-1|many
CASSARQGGTEAFF
TGTGCCAGCAGCGCCAGACAGGGCGGAACTGAAGCTTTCTTT
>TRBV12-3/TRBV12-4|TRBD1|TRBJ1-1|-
CASSSRDRDPNTEAFF
TGTGCCAGCAGTTCTCGGGACAGGGACCCGAACACTGAAGCTTTCTTT
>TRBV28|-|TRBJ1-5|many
CASRRSWVNLSQHF
TGTGCCAGCAGGCGAAGTTGGGTCAATCTGTCCCAGCATTTT
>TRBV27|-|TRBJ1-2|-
CASSLTPTNYGYTF
TGTGCCAGCAGTTTGACCCCAACTAACTATGGCTACACCTTC
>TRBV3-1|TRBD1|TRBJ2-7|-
CASSQDLGARGFYEQYF
TGTGCCAGCAGCCAAGATCTTGGGGCCAGGGGGTTTTACGAGCAGTACTTC
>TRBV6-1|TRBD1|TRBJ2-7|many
CASSPGATGAPYEQYF
TGTGCCAGCAGTCCAGGGGCTACAGGGGCCCCCTACGAGCAGTACTTC
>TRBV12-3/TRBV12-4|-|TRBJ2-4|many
CASSYNTKNIQYF
TGTGCCAGCAGTTACAATACCAAAAACATTCAGTACTTC
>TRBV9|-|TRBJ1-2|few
CASSVDVGWTAGYTF
TGTGCCAGCAGCGTAGATGTGGGGTGGACCGCTGGCTACACCTTC
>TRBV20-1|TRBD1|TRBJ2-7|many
CSAVTIQGSYEQYF
TGCAGTGCCGTAACAATACAGGGGTCCTACGAGCAGTACTTC
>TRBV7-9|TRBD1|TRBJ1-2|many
CASSPWDRDNYGYTF
TGTGCCAGCAGCCCCTGGGACAGGGATAACTATGGCTACACCTTC
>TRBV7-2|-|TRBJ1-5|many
CASSLLGRGQPQHF
TGTGCCAGCAGCTTATTAGGGAGAGGCCAGCCCCAGCATTTT